This passage covers 26 T cell receptor beta chains from one sample sequenced in a study of CD8 T cells in ankylosing spondylitis. TCRdb fed the 5' RACE reads into MiXCR, producing one record per CDR3 protein. The profile shows approximately 300,000 distinct CDR3 sequences, over 15% of them singletons. Specimen: blood, either unsorted or a sorted T cell fraction (not recorded which). These receptors were collected from a male donor with ankylosing spondylitis or in good health (not recorded which).

This clonotype has only a few counts. The chain has TRBV2 and TRBJ2-2; TRBD1 agrees at 9 bases. In germline, CDR1 is SNHLY, CDR2 FYNNEI. The CDR3 totals 14 residues. V trimming: 8 bases; J trimming: 4 bases; junction bases outside the gene matches: 5. The CDR3 DNA sequence: TGTGCCAGCGGCGGGACAGGGTCCACCGGGGAGCTGTTTTTT. Translating gives CASGGTGSTGELFF.

This chain uses TRBV19 with TRBJ2-2; D may be TRBD1 or TRBD2 (5 bases each). The CDR3 is made up of 15 amino acids. Germline V gene sequence: CDR1 LNHDA, CDR2 SQIVND (reference sequence). With 5 bases removed from V and 1 base from J, the gap between germline ends came to 11 bases. CDR3 in DNA: TGTGCCAGTAGTGTTGACAGCGGGAACACCGGGGAGCTGTTTTTT. This sequence encodes CASSVDSGNTGELFF.

This clonotype has a handful of counts. The J gene is TRBJ2-3, the V gene TRBV20-1; the match to TRBD2 covers 10 bases. The ends lost 3 bases at V and 6 bases at J; junction bases unmatched: 12. Germline V CDR1 and CDR2: DFQATT, SNEGSKA (reference sequence). This CDR3 region has 16 residues. The CDR3 sequence: CSASKRLAGEADTQYF. The CDR3 DNA reads as TGCAGTGCTAGTAAGCGTCTAGCGGGAGAGGCGGATACGCAGTATTTT.

The rearrangement links TRBV12-3 or TRBV12-4 to TRBJ2-1, with TRBD1 as a possible D gene (5 bases). The V end lost 3 bases, the J end lost 0 bases, and 15 bases lay between the germline ends. There are 17 residues in the CDR3. The CDR3 coding sequence is TGTGCCAGCAGTTTGGGGCCTTTCCCCGGCTCCTACAATGAGCAGTTCTTC. This encodes CASSLGPFPGSYNEQFF.

This clonotype was observed a handful of times. The chain combines TRBV9 with TRBJ2-1; 7 nucleotides align to TRBD2. Germline loops: CDR1 SGDLS, CDR2 YYNGEE. The CDR3 runs 15 residues. Trimming cost V 4 bases and J 1 base; bases outside gene matches: 5. The CDR3 loop is CASSPREQSYNEQFF. In DNA, the CDR3 is TGTGCCAGCAGCCCGCGGGAGCAGTCCTACAATGAGCAGTTCTTC.

This clonotype was seen a few times. This sequence joins TRBV20-1 and TRBJ1-3, with 8 bases identical to TRBD1. The CDR3 sequence is 14 residues long. Germline V gene lookup returns CDR1 DFQATT and CDR2 SNEGSKA (reference sequence). After removal of 3 bases from V and 7 bases from J, the junction contained 8 bases not matched to a gene. CDR3 DNA sequence: TGCAGTGCTAGTAACAGGGGGGAGTATAACACCATATATTTT. This codes for CSASNRGEYNTIYF.

As for this clonotype: One junction end does not reproduce the germline sequence, and a read error may be involved. V is TRBV5-1 and J is TRBJ2-5; unclear D gene. From germline, CDR1 is SGHRS and CDR2 YFSETQ. CDR3 length: 12 amino acids. CDR3 sequence: CASSSPQGTQYF. The CDR3 DNA sequence: TGCGCCAGCAGTTCTCCCCAAGGGACCCAGTACTTC.

This clonotype has more than one count but fewer than ten. The V and J genes are TRBV12-3 or TRBV12-4 and TRBJ1-4; the D gene is possibly TRBD1 (6 bases). The CDR3 has 14 residues. V lost 5 bases to trimming and J lost 7 bases, with 14 bases between them. CDR3 in amino acids: CASSPRSGVEKLFF. The CDR3 nucleotides are TGTGCCAGCAGTCCCCGGTCAGGGGTTGAAAAACTGTTTTTT.

This clonotype was seen only a few times. The chain recombines TRBV12-3 or TRBV12-4 with TRBJ1-1; TRBD1 is a possible D gene (5 bases). The CDR3 extends over 14 amino acids. V lost 5 bases and J 4 bases, leaving 14 bases between the germline ends. Written as DNA, the CDR3 is TGTGCCAGCAGTGCCAGGGACCGGGGCACTGAAGCTTTCTTT. Its protein product is CASSARDRGTEAFF.

Details on this clonotype: At one boundary the junction diverges from the germline segment, which might be a read error. The chain uses TRBV20-1 and TRBJ1-6, with D possibly being TRBD1 (6 bases). The CDR3 loop spans 11 amino acids. From germline, CDR1 is DFQATT and CDR2 SNEGSKA (reference sequence). CDR3 amino acids: CSATGVSSLHF. For the CDR3, the DNA is TGCAGTGCTACAGGGGTTTCATCCCTCCACTTT.

This rearrangement joins TRBV28 to TRBJ2-5; the D gene is possibly TRBD2 (5 bases). CDR3 length equals 13 residues. CDR1 and CDR2 from the germline V gene are MDHEN and SYDVKM. V lost 6 bases to trimming and J lost 2 bases, with 10 bases between them. CDR3 region: CASRKPGQETQYF. CDR3 coding DNA: TGTGCCAGCAGAAAACCGGGGCAAGAGACCCAGTACTTC.

This chain joins TRBV28 and TRBJ2-3; D is ambiguous. The J call may be in error: the DNA end matches TRBJ1-3 better. The CDR3 has 12 residues. Germline V CDR1 and CDR2: MDHEN, SYDVKM. The DNA of the CDR3 is TGTGCCAGCAGTTTGGGCATCCGTTTCATATATTTT. As protein: CASSLGIRFIYF.

The chain combines TRBV5-1 with TRBJ2-5; the match to TRBD1 covers 9 bases. The CDR3 runs to 15 residues. Germline assignment: CDR1 SGHRS and CDR2 YFSETQ. J lost 5 bases, V lost 4 bases, and 9 bases had no gene match. The CDR3 DNA sequence: TGCGCCAGCAGCCACGGCACAGGGGGCAGGGAGACCCAGTACTTC. Residues: CASSHGTGGRETQYF.

The V and J genes are TRBV7-8 and TRBJ1-1; 10 bases align to TRBD1. J lost 3 bases, V lost 7 bases, and 14 bases had no gene match. In germline, CDR1 is SGHVS, CDR2 FQNEAQ. The CDR3 has 17 residues. CDR3: CASIITRRQGADTEAFF. In DNA, the CDR3 is TGTGCCAGCATCATTACCAGGAGACAGGGGGCAGACACTGAAGCTTTCTTT.

This clonotype was seen more than once but under ten times. The CDR3 DNA reads as TGTGCCAGCAGCAGGCCCATCGGGGAGCAGTACGTC. Its protein product is CASSRPIGEQYV. This rearrangement joins TRBV7-3 to TRBJ2-7, with D hard to call. Germline lookup yields CDR1 SGHTA and CDR2 FQGTGA. The ends were cut back, 5 bases at V and 7 bases at J, with 12 bases in the middle. The CDR3 runs 12 residues.

The chain links TRBV27 to TRBJ1-5; 9 bases are shared with TRBD1. The V and J ends lost 5 bases and 8 bases, in that order; junction bases with no gene match: 7. There are 14 residues in the CDR3. The germline V gene has CDR1 MNHEY and CDR2 SMNVEV (reference sequence). CDR3 region: CASSPTGGYEPQHF. The DNA of the CDR3 is TGTGCCAGCAGTCCGACAGGGGGGTATGAGCCCCAGCATTTT.

The chain uses TRBV29-1 and TRBJ1-2; TRBD1 matches at 7 bases. This CDR3 contains 16 residues. The germline V gene encodes CDR1 SQVTM and CDR2 ANQGSEA. Trimming removed 3 bases from V and 2 bases from J; junction bases left unmatched: 12. The CDR3 coding sequence is TGCAGCGTTGACACCATAGGGGCAGGGGGGAACTATGGCTACACCTTC. This translates into CSVDTIGAGGNYGYTF. Full variable domain (outside the CDR3, taken from reference TRBV29-1 and TRBJ1-2): SAVISQKPSRDICQRGTSLTIQCQVDSQVTMMFWYRQQPGQSLTLIATANQGSEATYESGFVIDKFPISRPNLTFSTLTVSNMSPEDSSIYLCSVDTIGAGGNYGYTFGSGTRLTVV.

The chain uses TRBV6-4 and TRBJ2-3, with 10 bases fitting TRBD1. Germline CDR1 reads MRHNA; CDR2 reads SNTAGT. This CDR3 has 14 amino acids. The V gene end was trimmed by 4 bases and the J gene end by 11 bases; junction bases not matched to a gene: 9. CDR3 in DNA: TGTGCCAGCAGTGGTCCGGGACAGGGGAATATGCAGTATTTT. This codes for CASSGPGQGNMQYF.

This clonotype has more than one count but fewer than ten. V usage is TRBV6-1 and J usage is TRBJ2-7; 10 bases fit TRBD2. The germline CDR1 and CDR2 sequences are MNHNS and SASEGT. This CDR3 comprises 15 residues. This chain's CDR3 is CASSEGLAASYEQYV. CDR3 DNA: TGTGCCAGCAGCGAAGGACTAGCGGCCTCCTACGAGCAGTACGTC.

This clonotype has at least ten counts. The chain is built from TRBV28 and TRBJ1-5; possible D gene TRBD1, 5 bases. The CDR3 spans 12 residues. V shed 7 bases and J shed 7 bases, with 11 bases lying between them. CDR1 and CDR2 (germline): MDHEN, SYDVKM. The CDR3 nucleotides are TGTGCCAGCACCTGGGGGAGGCAGCCCCAGCATTTT. Translating it yields CASTWGRQPQHF.

The chain joins TRBV9 to TRBJ2-3, with TRBD2 identical over 9 bases. The germline gives CDR1 SGDLS, CDR2 YYNGEE. The junction had 4 bases not matched to a gene; V was cut back by 2 bases and J by 0 bases. This CDR3 is built from 16 residues. The CDR3 loop is CASSVPSGASTDTQYF. CDR3 coding DNA: TGTGCCAGCAGCGTGCCTAGCGGGGCTAGCACAGATACGCAGTATTTT.

The chain recombines TRBV10-3 with TRBJ2-1; 9 bases line up with TRBD1. The CDR3 covers 14 residues. Germline values: CDR1 ENHRY, CDR2 SYGVKD. The J segment lost 9 bases and the V segment lost 4 bases, leaving 7 bases of the junction unmatched. This CDR3 reads CAISGGRTGAEQFF. The CDR3 DNA is TGTGCCATCAGTGGGGGGAGGACAGGGGCTGAGCAGTTCTTC.

The table lists this clonotype with many counts. The V gene is TRBV4-2, the J gene TRBJ2-3; 9 bases match TRBD2. From germline, CDR1 is LGHNA and CDR2 YNFKEQ. This CDR3 has 17 amino acids. Trimming removed 0 bases from V and 1 base from J; junction bases left unmatched: 5. CDR3 nucleotides: TGTGCCAGCAGCCAAGATTTGGGCGGGGGGGGCACAGATACGCAGTATTTT. It yields the protein CASSQDLGGGGTDTQYF.

V is TRBV6-5 and J is TRBJ1-5, with 9 positions matching TRBD1. The germline V gene has CDR1 MNHEY and CDR2 SVGAGI. The V segment lost 2 bases and the J segment 6 bases; nucleotides outside the gene matches: 2. CDR3 length equals 14 residues. DNA of the CDR3: TGTGCCAGCAGTTACGGACAGGGGATTCAGCCCCAGCATTTT. The encoded protein is CASSYGQGIQPQHF.

J is TRBJ2-3 and V is TRBV2, with D perhaps TRBD2 (5 bases). The length of the CDR3 is 14 residues. V lost 4 bases to trimming and J lost 6 bases, with 14 bases between them. Germline CDR1 and CDR2: SNHLY and FYNNEI. CDR3 DNA sequence: TGTGCCAGCAGTGGCCCCTCTAGCCGGGATACGCAGTATTTT. Its protein product is CASSGPSSRDTQYF.

CDR3 protein: CSAVLASGATDTQYF. In DNA form, the CDR3 reads TGCAGTGCTGTCTTAGCTAGCGGGGCCACAGATACGCAGTATTTT. The rearrangement uses TRBV20-1 and TRBJ2-3, with TRBD2 matching over 9 bases. CDR3 length equals 15 residues. V lost 5 bases to trimming and J lost 2 bases; unmatched junction nucleotides: 8. CDR1 is DFQATT, CDR2 SNEGSKA, per germline (reference sequence).